This T cell receptor beta chain was identified during a study of molecular identifiers for immune sequencing clone quantification. Study results and limitations: Effector cells kept over 99% of their molecules in clones above 20 RNA copies, while naive cells kept under 1% there.

V shed 2 bases and J shed 6 bases, with 11 bases lying between them. The germline V gene encodes CDR1 SGHRS and CDR2 YFSETQ. The CDR3 runs 14 residues. Comments on this clonotype: What it binds is not known.

A single record per CDR3 protein comes from TCRdb applying MiXCR to the PCR reads. The table includes hundreds of thousands of distinct CDR3 sequences, roughly 23% detected once. This chain links TRBV5-1 with TRBJ2-2; D might be TRBD2 (6 bases). The sequenced sample was naive CD8+ T cells from blood, with Jurkat cell RNA spiked in. The subset: FACS-sorted CD8+CD4-CCR7+CD45RA+ naive T cells. The sequence was obtained from a human donor in good health. Some libraries in this study had Jurkat cell RNA spiked in. CDR3 sequence: CASSFAAGPGELFF. CDR3 bases: TGCGCCAGCAGCTTCGCAGCGGGCCCCGGGGAGCTGTTTTTT.